The rows below give T cell receptor beta chains drawn from one sample of a study of blood T cell repertoires in COVID-19. The protocol was immunoSEQ multiplex PCR, while the TCRdb copy is restricted to in-frame clones and leaves out a portion. Of more than 85,000 clones listed, around 90% are singletons. Material: peripheral blood. Source of these receptors: a woman aged 45-65 years with COVID-19, enrolled during active disease. The CDR3 runs from the conserved cysteine through the conserved F or W. Each record gives: clone size, J gene, V gene, D gene, CDR3 protein, CDR3 DNA. A D gene is named only where the DNA matches it firmly. For some rows the clone size is stated as once, few or many, or as a class when expanded; others skip it.

clone_size: NA; j_call: TRBJ1-3; v_call: TRBV5-6; d_call: TRBD1; cdr3_aa: CASSPMDRGPGNTIYF; cdr3_nt: TGTGCCAGCAGCCCCATGGACAGGGGGCCTGGAAACACCATATATTTT
clone_size: NA; j_call: TRBJ1-6; v_call: TRBV5-5; d_call: TRBD1; cdr3_aa: CASRSDRGHSPLHF; cdr3_nt: TGTGCCAGCAGGTCGGACAGGGGGCATTCACCCCTCCACTTT
clone_size: NA; j_call: TRBJ2-1; v_call: TRBV11-2; d_call: TRBD2; cdr3_aa: CASSFMASGLYNEQFF; cdr3_nt: TGTGCCAGCAGCTTTATGGCTAGCGGGCTCTACAATGAGCAGTTCTTC
clone_size: NA; j_call: TRBJ2-2; v_call: TRBV19; d_call: NA; cdr3_aa: CASERTAGELFF; cdr3_nt: TGTGCCAGTGAGAGAACAGCCGGGGAGCTGTTTTTT
clone_size: NA; j_call: TRBJ2-3; v_call: TRBV14; d_call: TRBD2; cdr3_aa: CASSPGLAGGPTQYF; cdr3_nt: TGTGCCAGCAGCCCCGGACTAGCGGGGGGGCCTACGCAGTATTTT
clone_size: once; j_call: TRBJ2-2; v_call: TRBV19; d_call: TRBD1; cdr3_aa: CASSNRDRGKSGELFF; cdr3_nt: TGTGCCAGTAGTAACCGGGACAGGGGAAAGTCCGGGGAGCTGTTTTTT
clone_size: NA; j_call: TRBJ2-7; v_call: TRBV6-1; d_call: TRBD2; cdr3_aa: CASSEAWTGLAGDSTYEQYF; cdr3_nt: TGTGCCAGCAGTGAAGCCTGGACAGGACTAGCGGGGGACTCGACCTACGAGCAGTACTTC
clone_size: few; j_call: TRBJ1-5; v_call: TRBV28; d_call: TRBD1; cdr3_aa: CAITGGGFGNQPQHF; cdr3_nt: TGTGCCATTACAGGGGGGGGCTTTGGCAATCAGCCCCAGCATTTT
clone_size: NA; j_call: TRBJ1-6; v_call: TRBV4-3; d_call: NA; cdr3_aa: CASSQEERTNSPLHF; cdr3_nt: TGCGCCAGCAGCCAAGAGGAGCGGACTAATTCACCCCTCCACTTT
clone_size: once; j_call: TRBJ1-1; v_call: TRBV9; d_call: TRBD1; cdr3_aa: CASSGGQMNTEAFF; cdr3_nt: TGTGCCAGCAGCGGGGGACAGATGAACACTGAAGCTTTCTTT
clone_size: NA; j_call: TRBJ1-6; v_call: TRBV27; d_call: NA; cdr3_aa: CASSLSRDGSPLHF; cdr3_nt: TGTGCCAGCAGTTTAAGCAGGGATGGTTCACCCCTCCACTTT
clone_size: NA; j_call: TRBJ2-5; v_call: TRBV11-2; d_call: NA; cdr3_aa: CASSLRFQGQETQYF; cdr3_nt: TGTGCCAGCAGCTTGCGGTTTCAGGGGCAAGAGACCCAGTACTTC
clone_size: NA; j_call: TRBJ1-5; v_call: TRBV25-1; d_call: NA; cdr3_aa: CASSVWTEAQPQHF; cdr3_nt: TGTGCCAGCAGTGTTTGGACAGAGGCTCAGCCCCAGCATTTT
clone_size: NA; j_call: TRBJ1-5; v_call: TRBV6-5; d_call: NA; cdr3_aa: CASTLDGGGNQPQHF; cdr3_nt: TGTGCCAGCACCCTAGACGGGGGTGGAAATCAGCCCCAGCATTTT
clone_size: NA; j_call: TRBJ2-3; v_call: TRBV4-1; d_call: TRBD2; cdr3_aa: CASSQQAGGADTQYF; cdr3_nt: TGCGCCAGCAGCCAACAAGCGGGGGGTGCAGATACGCAGTATTTT
clone_size: NA; j_call: TRBJ2-2; v_call: TRBV11-2; d_call: TRBD2; cdr3_aa: CASSLGIAGVTGELFF; cdr3_nt: TGTGCCAGCAGCTTAGGAATAGCGGGGGTCACCGGGGAGCTGTTTTTT
clone_size: NA; j_call: TRBJ2-7; v_call: TRBV9; d_call: NA; cdr3_aa: CASSPRAGANYEQYF; cdr3_nt: TGTGCCAGCAGCCCTCGGGCAGGGGCCAACTACGAGCAGTACTTC